The 18 T cell receptor beta chains reported below all come from one sample, sequenced in a study of cytomegalovirus exposure and HLA in healthy donors. The study ran its PCR with 60 Vbeta and 13 Jbeta primers. Some clones are missing from TCRdb's copy, which holds only in-frame ones; the method was immunoSEQ multiplex PCR. The sample holds 120,000 or so clones, around four fifths seen once. The sequenced sample was PBMCs. All receptors derive from a man aged 55 to 70 in good health and CMV-seropositive.

The chain employs TRBV5-1 and TRBJ2-4; 9 bases are shared with TRBD1. The V gene's germline CDR1 is SGHRS and CDR2 YFSETQ. The V segment lost 4 bases and the J segment 9 bases; nucleotides outside the gene matches: 5. This CDR3 has 13 residues. The CDR3 DNA sequence: TGCGCCAGCAGCCCGGGGGACAGGGCCATTCAGTACTTC. This encodes CASSPGDRAIQYF.

The chain recombines TRBV27 with TRBJ2-7; possible D gene TRBD1, 6 bases. Germline V gene sequence: CDR1 MNHEY, CDR2 SMNVEV (reference sequence). V was cut by 6 bases and J by 0 bases, with 18 bases left in between. The CDR3 runs 16 residues. The CDR3 region has the DNA TGTGCCAGCAGACCCGGGTGGGGGCAGAGCTCCTACGAGCAGTACTTC. Its translation: CASRPGWGQSSYEQYF.

This chain uses TRBV2 with TRBJ2-2, with D perhaps matching TRBD1 (5 bases). The length of the CDR3 is 15 residues. Trimming took off 1 base at V and 0 bases at J, with 6 bases between the two ends. Germline V gene data show CDR1 as SNHLY and CDR2 as FYNNEI. The CDR3 coding sequence is TGTGCCAGCAGTGAAGAAGGGGCGAACACCGGGGAGCTGTTTTTT. This encodes CASSEEGANTGELFF.

The chain joins TRBV13 to TRBJ1-1, with 9 bases matching TRBD1. The CDR3 spans 15 residues. Trimming at V came to 6 bases and at J to 5 bases, leaving 10 bases not matched to a gene. In germline, CDR1 is PRHDT, CDR2 FYEKMQ (reference sequence). The CDR3 loop reads CASRPTGGRSTEAFF. The CDR3 region has the DNA TGTGCCAGCAGGCCGACAGGGGGACGGAGTACTGAAGCTTTCTTT.

The rearrangement joins TRBV5-1 to TRBJ2-3; tentative D call: TRBD2 (6 bases). Trimming stripped 7 bases from V and 0 bases from J, with 21 bases between. Germline CDR1 SGHRS, CDR2 YFSETQ. The length of the CDR3 is 17 residues. The DNA of the CDR3 is TGCGCCAGCCATAGGCCCGGGGACGGGAGCAGCACAGATACGCAGTATTTT. Protein sequence: CASHRPGDGSSTDTQYF.

This clone was detected a few times. The chain links TRBV5-1 to TRBJ2-5; D gene ambiguous. Germline CDR1 and CDR2: SGHRS and YFSETQ. V lost 0 bases to trimming and J lost 2 bases, with 11 bases between them. There are 15 residues in the CDR3. The CDR3 DNA sequence: TGCGCCAGCAGCTTGGGCTCGACAACTCAAGAGACCCAGTACTTC. Translated, it gives CASSLGSTTQETQYF.

V usage is TRBV5-6 and J usage is TRBJ2-2; D perhaps matches TRBD2 (6 bases). CDR1 SGHDT and CDR2 YYEEEE come from the germline V gene. The V end lost 1 base, the J end lost 1 base, and 11 bases lay between the germline ends. This CDR3 has 16 residues. This CDR3 reads CASSLLLAMNTGELFF. The CDR3 bases are TGTGCCAGCAGCTTGTTGCTAGCGATGAACACCGGGGAGCTGTTTTTT.

V usage is TRBV2 and J usage is TRBJ2-6; D perhaps matches TRBD1 (7 bases). Trimming left V 1 base short and J 3 bases short, with 13 bases between. Germline-derived CDR1 and CDR2 are SNHLY and FYNNEI. This CDR3 is 17 amino acids long. The CDR3 protein is CASSEGSGGGGANVLTF. The CDR3 nucleotides are TGTGCCAGCAGTGAAGGTTCAGGGGGAGGTGGGGCCAACGTCCTGACTTTC.

This chain joins TRBV11-2 and TRBJ1-1, with TRBD1 as a possible D gene (6 bases). CDR1 is SGHAT, CDR2 FQNNGV, per germline. This CDR3 spans 15 amino acids. Deletions cut 0 bases from V and 1 base from J, with 9 bases between. DNA of the CDR3: TGTGCCAGCAGCTTAGATTTGACAGGGAACACTGAAGCTTTCTTT. It codes for CASSLDLTGNTEAFF.

The rearrangement uses TRBV5-4 and TRBJ1-1, with a possible D match to TRBD1 (6 bases). Germline V gene sequence: CDR1 SGHNT, CDR2 YYREEE (reference sequence). V lost 4 bases to trimming and J lost 4 bases, with 17 bases between them. The CDR3 totals 15 residues. CDR3 sequence: CASSPGGGRVTEAFF. DNA of the CDR3: TGTGCCAGCAGCCCGGGTGGGGGCCGGGTCACTGAAGCTTTCTTT.

The chain combines TRBV23-1 with TRBJ2-7; D is perhaps TRBD2 (5 bases). TRBV23-1 is placed among ORFs of uncertain function. This CDR3 has 11 residues. V lost 8 bases to trimming and J lost 5 bases, with 10 bases between them. In nucleotides, the CDR3 is TGCGCCAGCTTAACGCGGGACGAGCAGTACTTC. Its protein product is CASLTRDEQYF.

The rearrangement links TRBV6-4 to TRBJ2-3, with TRBD2 matching over 8 bases. The CDR3 is 16 amino acids. J lost 2 bases, V lost 2 bases, and 6 bases had no gene match. The germline V gene encodes CDR1 MRHNA and CDR2 SNTAGT. Here the CDR3 DNA reads TGTGCCAGCAGTGACGAGGCGGGGGGAGCCACAGATACGCAGTATTTT. This gives the protein CASSDEAGGATDTQYF.

J is TRBJ2-1 and V is TRBV10-3; TRBD2 might be the D (5 bases). The CDR3 is 16 amino acids. Germline V gives CDR1 ENHRY, CDR2 SYGVKD. V lost 0 bases and J lost 4, with 13 bases in between. CDR3 DNA: TGTGCCATCAGTGAGTCTGTAAGCGGTAAATACAATGAGCAGTTCTTC. This translates into CAISESVSGKYNEQFF.

The J gene is TRBJ2-1, the V gene TRBV6-5; 7 positions match TRBD2. Germline trimming cut 4 bases from V and 2 bases from J; bases unmatched to any gene: 8. The CDR3 has 16 residues. Germline V lookup: CDR1 MNHEY, CDR2 SVGAGI. This chain's CDR3 is CASSSGWGGPYNEQFF. The DNA of the CDR3 is TGTGCCAGCAGTTCGGGGTGGGGGGGACCCTACAATGAGCAGTTCTTC.

This clone is a singleton in its sample. This rearrangement joins TRBV29-1 to TRBJ1-4; maybe TRBD1 (6 bases). Looked up from germline, CDR1 is SQVTM and CDR2 is ANQGSEA. V was clipped by 6 bases and J by 0 bases, with 14 bases between them. The CDR3 is made up of 15 amino acids. The CDR3: CSVSGTRSTNEKLFF. CDR3 in DNA: TGCAGCGTCTCCGGGACACGTTCAACTAATGAAAAACTGTTTTTT.

V usage is TRBV15 and J usage is TRBJ2-7, with TRBD1 as a possible D gene (6 bases). Germline V lookup: CDR1 LNHNV, CDR2 YYDKDF (reference sequence). The CDR3 runs 16 residues. V dropped 3 bases and J dropped 4 bases, with 19 bases sitting between them. The CDR3 here is CATSSPTGTPLYEQYF. The CDR3 DNA reads TGTGCCACCAGCAGCCCGACCGGGACACCCCTTTACGAGCAGTACTTC.

As regards this clone: The same CDR3 can be traced to other DNA sequences in this sample. The chain is built from TRBV5-4 and TRBJ1-2; TRBD1 agrees at 7 bases. The ends lost 3 bases at V and 2 bases at J; junction bases unmatched: 1. CDR1 and CDR2 (germline): SGHNT, YYREEE (reference sequence). CDR3 size: 13 residues. CDR3 DNA sequence: TGTGCCAGCAGCTCGACAGGGAACTATGGCTACACCTTC. The encoded protein is CASSSTGNYGYTF.

V gene TRBV6-5 combines with J gene TRBJ2-7; 7 bases agree with TRBD1. The germline V gene has CDR1 MNHEY and CDR2 SVGAGI. The CDR3 has 14 amino acids. The ends lost 5 bases at V and 6 bases at J; junction bases unmatched: 10. The CDR3 sequence: CASSPGHTGAEQYF. The CDR3 DNA reads TGTGCCAGCAGTCCCGGACACACAGGGGCCGAGCAGTACTTC.